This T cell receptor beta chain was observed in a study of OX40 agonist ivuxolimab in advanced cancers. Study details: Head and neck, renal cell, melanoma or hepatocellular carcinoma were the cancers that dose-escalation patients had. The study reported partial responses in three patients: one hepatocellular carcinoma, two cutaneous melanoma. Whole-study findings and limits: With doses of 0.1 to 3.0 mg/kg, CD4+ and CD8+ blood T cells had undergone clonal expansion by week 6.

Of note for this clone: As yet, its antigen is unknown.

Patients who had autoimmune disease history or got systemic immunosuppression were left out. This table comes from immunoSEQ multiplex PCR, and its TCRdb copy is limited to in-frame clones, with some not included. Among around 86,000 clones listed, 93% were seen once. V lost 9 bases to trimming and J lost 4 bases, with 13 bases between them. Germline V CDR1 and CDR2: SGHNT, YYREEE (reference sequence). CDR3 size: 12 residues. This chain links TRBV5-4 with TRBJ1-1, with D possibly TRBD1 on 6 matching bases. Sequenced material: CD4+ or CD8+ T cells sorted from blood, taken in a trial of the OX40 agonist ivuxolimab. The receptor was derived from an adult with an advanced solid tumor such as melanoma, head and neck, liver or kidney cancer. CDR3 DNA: TGTGCCACCTGGGGGCGGGTCACTGAAGCTTTCTTT. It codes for CATWGRVTEAFF.